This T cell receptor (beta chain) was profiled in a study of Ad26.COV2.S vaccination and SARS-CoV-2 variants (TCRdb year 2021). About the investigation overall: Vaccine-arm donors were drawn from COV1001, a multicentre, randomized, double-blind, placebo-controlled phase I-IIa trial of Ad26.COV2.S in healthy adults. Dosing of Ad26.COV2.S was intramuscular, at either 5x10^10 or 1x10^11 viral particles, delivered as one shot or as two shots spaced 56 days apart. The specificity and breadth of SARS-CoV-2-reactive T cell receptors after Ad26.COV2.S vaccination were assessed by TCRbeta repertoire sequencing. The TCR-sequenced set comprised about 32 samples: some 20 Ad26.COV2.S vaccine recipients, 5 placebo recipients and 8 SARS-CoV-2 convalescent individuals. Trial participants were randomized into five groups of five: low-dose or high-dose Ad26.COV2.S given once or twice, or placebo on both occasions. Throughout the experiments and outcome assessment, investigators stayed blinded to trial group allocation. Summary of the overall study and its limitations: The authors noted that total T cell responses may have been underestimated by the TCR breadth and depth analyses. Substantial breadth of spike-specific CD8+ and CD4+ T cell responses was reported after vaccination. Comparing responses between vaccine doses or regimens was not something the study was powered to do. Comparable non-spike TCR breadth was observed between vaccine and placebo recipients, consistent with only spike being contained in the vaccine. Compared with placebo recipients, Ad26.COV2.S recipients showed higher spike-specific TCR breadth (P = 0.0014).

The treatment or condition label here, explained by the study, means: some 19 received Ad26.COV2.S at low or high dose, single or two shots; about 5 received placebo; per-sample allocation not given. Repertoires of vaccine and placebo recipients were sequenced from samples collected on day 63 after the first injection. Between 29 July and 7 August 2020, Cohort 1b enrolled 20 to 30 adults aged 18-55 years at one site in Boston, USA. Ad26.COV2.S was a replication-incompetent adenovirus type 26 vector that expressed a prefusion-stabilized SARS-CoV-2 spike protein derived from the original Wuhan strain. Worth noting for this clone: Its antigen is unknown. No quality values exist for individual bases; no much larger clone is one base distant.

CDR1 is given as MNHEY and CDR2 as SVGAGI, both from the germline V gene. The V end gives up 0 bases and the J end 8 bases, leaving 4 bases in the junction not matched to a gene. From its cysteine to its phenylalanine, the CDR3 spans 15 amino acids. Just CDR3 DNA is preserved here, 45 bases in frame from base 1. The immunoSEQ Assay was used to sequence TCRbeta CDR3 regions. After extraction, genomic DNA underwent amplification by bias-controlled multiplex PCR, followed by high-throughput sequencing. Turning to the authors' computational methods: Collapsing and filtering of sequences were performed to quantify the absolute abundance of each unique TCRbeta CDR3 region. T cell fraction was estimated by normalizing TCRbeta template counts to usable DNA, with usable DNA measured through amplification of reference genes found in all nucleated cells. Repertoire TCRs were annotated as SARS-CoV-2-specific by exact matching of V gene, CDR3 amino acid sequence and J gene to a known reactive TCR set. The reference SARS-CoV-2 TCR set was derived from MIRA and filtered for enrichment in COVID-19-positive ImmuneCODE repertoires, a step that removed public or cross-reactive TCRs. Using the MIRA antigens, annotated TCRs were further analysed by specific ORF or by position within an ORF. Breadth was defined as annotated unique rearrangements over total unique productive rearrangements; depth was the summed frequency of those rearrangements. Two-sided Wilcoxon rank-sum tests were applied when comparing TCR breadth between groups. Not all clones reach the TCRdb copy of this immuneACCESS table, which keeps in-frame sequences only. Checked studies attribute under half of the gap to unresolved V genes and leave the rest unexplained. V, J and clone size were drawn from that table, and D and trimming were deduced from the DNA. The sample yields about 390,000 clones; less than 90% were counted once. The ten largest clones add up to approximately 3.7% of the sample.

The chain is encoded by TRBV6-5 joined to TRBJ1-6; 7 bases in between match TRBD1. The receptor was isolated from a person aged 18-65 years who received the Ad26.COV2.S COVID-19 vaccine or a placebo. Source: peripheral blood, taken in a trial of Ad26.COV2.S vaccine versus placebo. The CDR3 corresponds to CASSYSGTAHSPLHF. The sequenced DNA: TGTGCCAGCAGTTACTCCGGGACAGCCCATTCACCCCTCCACTTT.